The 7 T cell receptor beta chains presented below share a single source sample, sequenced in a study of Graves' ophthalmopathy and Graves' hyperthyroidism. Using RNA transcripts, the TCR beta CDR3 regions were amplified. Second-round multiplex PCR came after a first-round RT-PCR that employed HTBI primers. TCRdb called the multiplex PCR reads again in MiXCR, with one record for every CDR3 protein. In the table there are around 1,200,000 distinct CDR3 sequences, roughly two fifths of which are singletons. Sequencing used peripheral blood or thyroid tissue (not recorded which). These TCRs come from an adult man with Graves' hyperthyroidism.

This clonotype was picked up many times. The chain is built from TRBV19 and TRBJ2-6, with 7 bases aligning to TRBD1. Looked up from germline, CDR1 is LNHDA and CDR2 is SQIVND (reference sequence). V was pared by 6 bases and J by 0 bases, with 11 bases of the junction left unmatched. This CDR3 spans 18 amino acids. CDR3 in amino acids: CASRGLTGSSSGANVLTF. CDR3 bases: TGTGCCAGTAGAGGATTGACAGGGTCGAGCTCTGGGGCCAACGTCCTGACTTTC.

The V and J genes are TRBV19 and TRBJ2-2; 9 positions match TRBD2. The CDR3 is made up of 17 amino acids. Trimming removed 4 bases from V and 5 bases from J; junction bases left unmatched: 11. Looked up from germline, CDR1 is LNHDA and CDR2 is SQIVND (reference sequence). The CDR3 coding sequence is TGTGCCAGTAGTAATTTAGCGGGGGCCCGGAAGACCGGGGAGCTGTTTTTT. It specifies CASSNLAGARKTGELFF.

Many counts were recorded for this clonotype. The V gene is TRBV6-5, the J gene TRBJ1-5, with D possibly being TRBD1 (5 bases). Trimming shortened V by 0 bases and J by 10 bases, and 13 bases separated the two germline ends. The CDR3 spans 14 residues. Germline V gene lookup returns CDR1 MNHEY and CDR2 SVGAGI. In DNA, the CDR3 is TGTGCCAGCAGTTACTCAGGGCCCCAGGGTCCCCAGCATTTT. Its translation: CASSYSGPQGPQHF.

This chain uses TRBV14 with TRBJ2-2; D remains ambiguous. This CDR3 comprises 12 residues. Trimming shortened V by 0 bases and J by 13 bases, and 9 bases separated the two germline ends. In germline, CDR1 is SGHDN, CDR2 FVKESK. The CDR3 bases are TGTGCCAGCAGCCAAGACCGGGCGGCGCTGTTTTTT. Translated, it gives CASSQDRAALFF.

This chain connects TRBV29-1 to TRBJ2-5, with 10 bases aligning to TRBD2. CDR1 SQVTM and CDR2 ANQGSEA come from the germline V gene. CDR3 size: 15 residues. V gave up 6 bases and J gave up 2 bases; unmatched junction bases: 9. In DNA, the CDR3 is TGCAGCGTAGTCGTCGGACTAGCGGAACAAGAGACCCAGTACTTC. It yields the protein CSVVVGLAEQETQYF.

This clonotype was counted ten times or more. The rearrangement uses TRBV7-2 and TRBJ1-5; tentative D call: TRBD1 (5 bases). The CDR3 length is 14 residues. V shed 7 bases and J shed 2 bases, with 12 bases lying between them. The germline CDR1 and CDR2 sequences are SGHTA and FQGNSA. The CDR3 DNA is TGTGCCAGCAACCCAGGGCCGGGCAATCAGCCCCAGCATTTT. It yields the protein CASNPGPGNQPQHF.

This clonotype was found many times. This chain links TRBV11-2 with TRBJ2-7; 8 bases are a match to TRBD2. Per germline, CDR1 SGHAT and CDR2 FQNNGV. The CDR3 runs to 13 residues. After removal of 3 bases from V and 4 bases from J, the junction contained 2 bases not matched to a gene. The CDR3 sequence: CASSFASGYEQYF. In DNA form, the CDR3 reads TGTGCCAGCAGCTTTGCTAGCGGGTACGAGCAGTACTTC.